This TCR beta chain was obtained from a study of CD4 T cells in relation to SARS-CoV-2 and coronaviruses. Across the whole study: No peptide or an HIV-1 Nef peptide pool served as negative control.

Trimming cost V 0 bases and J 6 bases; bases outside gene matches: 14. This CDR3 is built from 18 residues. Per germline, CDR1 KGHSH and CDR2 LQKENI. Details on this clone: What it recognizes is unknown.

Findings and caveats of the study: In 55% to 75% of donors, memory CD4+ clonotypes crossrecognized SARS-CoV-2 and at least one common cold coronavirus spike. Crossreactive clones expanded significantly less to SARS-CoV-2 than monoreactive clones.

Before the COVID-19 pandemic, during about 2010-2019, CD4+ T cells were taken from unexposed donors. The cells were cultured for 9 to 11 days before CD4+ T cells were isolated. Unexposed-donor CD4+ T cells were probed with SARS-CoV-2 S/N and four cold-coronavirus spikes, cells permitting. The method was immunoSEQ multiplex PCR; TCRdb's version includes in-frame clones alone and lacks a portion of them. The table includes 25,000 to 30,000 clones, 74% detected once. The chain employs TRBV18 and TRBJ2-3; 8 bases are shared with TRBD2. The sample taken for sequencing was CD4+ T cells from PBMCs, cultured in vitro. This clonotype was obtained from a human donor in good health. This CDR3 is CASSPPPRTGGGKDTQYF. CDR3 DNA: TGTGCCAGCTCACCACCCCCCAGAACGGGAGGGGGAAAGGATACGCAGTATTTT. The complete variable domain, with remaining parts taken from reference TRBV18 and TRBJ2-3, reads NAGVMQNPRHLVRRRGQEARLRCSPMKGHSHVYWYRQLPEEGLKFMVYLQKENIIDESGMPKERFSAEFPKEGPSILRIQQVVRGDSAAYFCASSPPPRTGGGKDTQYFGPGTRLTVL.